In its sample, the clone carrying this T cell receptor beta chain was seen a few times. TCRdb redid the calling of the RT-PCR reads with MiXCR, one entry per CDR3 protein. The sample yields about 400,000 distinct CDR3 sequences, 15% to 20% seen once. This sample stems from a study of patients and donors after allogeneic stem cell transplantation. The sample was blood, either unsorted or a sorted T cell fraction (not recorded which). The TCR sequence derives from a human donor who was either an allogeneic HSCT recipient or a stem cell or donor lymphocyte infusion donor (not recorded which). It is not recorded whose cells these are; they may come from a transplant donor.

CDR3 loop: CASSQAPAYEQYF. CDR3 in DNA: TGCGCCAGCAGCCAAGCCCCCGCCTACGAGCAGTACTTC. The chain uses TRBV4-1 and TRBJ2-7, with D hard to call. Trimming removed 1 base at V and 2 bases at J, with 6 bases between. CDR1 and CDR2 (germline): MGHRA, YSYEKL. The CDR3 extends over 13 amino acids.